This T cell receptor (beta chain) was documented in a study of siplizumab effects on memory and regulatory T cells. J was trimmed by 6 bases and V by 5 bases; bases with no gene match: 6. The CDR3 sequence is 14 residues long. Per germline, CDR1 SGHNT and CDR2 YYREEE (reference sequence). The repertoire was sequenced with immunoSEQ multiplex PCR; TCRdb's copy has only in-frame clones and lacks some. The repertoire consists of 90,000 to 120,000 clones, with roughly 92% occurring once and the leading ten covering about 0.6%. The source material was Tregs sorted from blood. V gene TRBV5-4 combines with J gene TRBJ2-1; TRBD1 agrees at 9 bases. This clonotype originated in a human donor in good health. In DNA, the CDR3 is TGTGCCAGCAGATACAGGGGGCTTTTCAATGAGCAGTTCTTC. It is translated as CASRYRGLFNEQFF. Filled out from reference TRBV5-4 and TRBJ2-1, the complete variable domain reads ETGVTQSPTHLIKTRGQQVTLRCSSQSGHNTVSWYQQALGQGPQFIFQYYREEENGRGNFPPRFSGLQFPNYSSELNVNALELDDSALYLCASRYRGLFNEQFFGPGTRLTVL.